This is a list of T cell receptor beta chains from one sample in a study of control samples from healthy donors and cancer patients. Profiling relied on immunoSEQ multiplex PCR, and the TCRdb table lists in-frame clones only, not all of them. The sample shows about 15,000 clones, 75% to 90% of them seen only once. Sequenced: PBMCs. These receptors were taken from a woman in her seventies with colorectal cancer. Each CDR3 is given with its conserved first and last residue. The D gene is left open where the match is weak.

v_call,d_call,j_call,cdr3_length,cdr3_aa,cdr3_nt
TRBV6-5,TRBD1,TRBJ2-5,15,CASSYSKGAWETQYF,TGTGCCAGCAGTTACTCGAAGGGGGCTTGGGAGACCCAGTACTTC
TRBV5-1,-,TRBJ2-3,12,CASSPEGNTQYF,TGCGCCAGCAGCCCGGAGGGGAATACGCAGTATTTT
TRBV24-1,-,TRBJ2-7,10,CASELYEQYF,TGTGCCAGCGAGCTATACGAGCAGTACTTC
TRBV2,-,TRBJ1-2,14,CASSEARSTYGYTF,TGTGCCAGCAGTGAAGCGCGGAGCACCTATGGCTACACCTTC
TRBV18,-,TRBJ2-5,11,CASSPGETQYF,TGTGCCAGCTCACCGGGGGAGACCCAGTACTTC
TRBV12-3/TRBV12-4,-,TRBJ2-5,13,CASSLSPRETQYF,TGTGCCAGCAGTTTATCCCCAAGGGAGACCCAGTACTTC
TRBV5-6,TRBD1,TRBJ1-1,16,CASSLGGRGADTEAFF,TGTGCCAGCAGCCTGGGTGGCAGGGGGGCGGACACTGAAGCTTTCTTT
TRBV20-1,TRBD1,TRBJ1-1,10,CKTGSTEAFF,TGCAAGACAGGGTCCACTGAAGCTTTCTTT
TRBV2,TRBD1,TRBJ2-1,13,CASSGQLGDEQFF,TGTGCCAGCTCGGGACAGTTGGGGGATGAGCAGTTCTTC
TRBV27,TRBD1,TRBJ2-3,15,CASSLQGTVTDTQYF,TGTGCCAGCAGCCTGCAGGGGACAGTCACAGATACGCAGTATTTT
TRBV12-3/TRBV12-4,-,TRBJ1-2,13,CASSPGAGHGYTF,TGTGCCAGCAGTCCGGGGGCAGGACATGGCTACACCTTC
TRBV30,-,TRBJ2-5,15,CAWSTRTSGPETQYF,TGTGCCTGGAGTACCCGGACCTCAGGGCCAGAGACCCAGTACTTC
TRBV2,-,TRBJ1-5,17,CASSETPSWGSNQPQHF,TGTGCCAGCAGTGAGACCCCCTCTTGGGGTAGCAATCAGCCCCAGCATTTT
TRBV7-2,TRBD2,TRBJ2-2,15,CASSLAGGNTGELFF,TGTGCCAGCAGCTTGGCGGGGGGGAACACCGGGGAGCTGTTTTTT
TRBV5-4,-,TRBJ2-1,13,CASSLITDNEQFF,TGTGCCAGCAGCCTAATTACAGACAATGAGCAGTTCTTC
TRBV7-2,TRBD2,TRBJ2-5,13,CASKIAGVETQYF,TGTGCCAGCAAAATAGCGGGAGTAGAGACCCAGTACTTC
TRBV4-2,-,TRBJ1-2,14,CASSQGGGLGGYTF,TGTGCCAGCAGCCAAGGGGGAGGGTTGGGTGGCTACACCTTC
TRBV19,-,TRBJ2-1,13,CASSIGPYNEQFF,TGTGCCAGTAGTATAGGTCCCTACAATGAGCAGTTCTTC
TRBV19,-,TRBJ1-5,14,CASTIYGSNQPQHF,TGTGCCAGTACCATATATGGGAGCAATCAGCCCCAGCATTTT
TRBV9,TRBD1,TRBJ2-2,16,CASSLPGQGISGELFF,TGTGCCAGCAGCCTCCCGGGACAGGGGATAAGCGGGGAGCTGTTTTTT
TRBV5-1,TRBD2,TRBJ2-3,18,CASSLQGTSGSTADTQYF,TGCGCCAGCAGCTTGCAAGGGACTAGCGGGAGTACCGCAGATACGCAGTATTTT
TRBV6-2/TRBV6-3,-,TRBJ2-2,16,CASSYPHRAYGGELFF,TGTGCCAGCAGTTACCCCCACAGGGCTTACGGCGGGGAGCTGTTTTTT